The T cell receptor beta chain under discussion was sequenced for a study of blood T cell repertoires in COVID-19. Study as a whole: PBMCs, B-cell-depleted T cells, or T cells were the source of the cDNA or gDNA that made up the material.

Per germline, CDR1 SGHDT and CDR2 YYEEEE. This CDR3 comprises 15 residues. V was pared by 5 bases and J by 1 base, with 6 bases of the junction left unmatched. Generated by immunoSEQ multiplex PCR, the TCRdb table keeps only in-frame clones and is missing some. The sample holds 88,000 or so clones, about nine tenths seen once. The source material was peripheral blood. This chain joins TRBV5-6 and TRBJ1-3, with 7 positions matching TRBD1. This clonotype was sampled from a man aged 45-60 years with acute or convalescent COVID-19. CDR3 sequence reads: CASSSPGGSGNTIYF. CDR3 nucleotides: TGTGCCAGCAGTTCACCAGGGGGTTCTGGAAACACCATATATTTT.